This TCR beta chain derives from a study of shared clonotypes between healthy human individuals. General study results and limits: Sample collection involved blood only; tissue repertoires are likely different.

Notes on this clone: Antigen: not known.

In germline, CDR1 is MNHEY, CDR2 SMNVEV (reference sequence). CDR3 length: 14 amino acids. V gave up 2 bases and J gave up 3 bases, with 8 bases separating them. Only in-frame clones appear in the TCRdb table, and some are missing; sequencing was by immunoSEQ multiplex PCR. The sample contains some 490,000 clones, approximately 82% of which appear only once. The chain joins TRBV27 to TRBJ1-5; the D gene is possibly TRBD1 (5 bases). The receptor was derived from a woman between 40 and 55 years old in good health. Some clones in this sample may be carry-over from other donors' samples. Sequenced material: PBMCs. DNA of the CDR3: TGTGCCAGCAGTTTACAGGGTTACAATCAGCCCCAGCATTTT. It yields the protein CASSLQGYNQPQHF.